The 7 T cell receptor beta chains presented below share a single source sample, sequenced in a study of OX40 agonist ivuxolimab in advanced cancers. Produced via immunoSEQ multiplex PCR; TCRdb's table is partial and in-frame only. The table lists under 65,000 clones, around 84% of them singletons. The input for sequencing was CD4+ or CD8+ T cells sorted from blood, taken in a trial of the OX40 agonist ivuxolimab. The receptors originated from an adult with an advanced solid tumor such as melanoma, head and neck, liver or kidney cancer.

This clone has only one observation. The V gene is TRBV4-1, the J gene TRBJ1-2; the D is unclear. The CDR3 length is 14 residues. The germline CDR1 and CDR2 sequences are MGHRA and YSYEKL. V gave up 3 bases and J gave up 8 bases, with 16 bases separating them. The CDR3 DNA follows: TGCGCCAGCAGCCACCCCGGGAAGGGCAGCGGCTACACCTTC. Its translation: CASSHPGKGSGYTF.

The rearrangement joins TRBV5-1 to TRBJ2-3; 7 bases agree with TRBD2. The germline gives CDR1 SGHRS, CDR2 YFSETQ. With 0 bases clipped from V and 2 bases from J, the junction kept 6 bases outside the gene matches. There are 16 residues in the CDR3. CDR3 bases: TGCGCCAGCAGCTTGGTTTCGGGGGGTCTCACAGATACGCAGTATTTT. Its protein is CASSLVSGGLTDTQYF.

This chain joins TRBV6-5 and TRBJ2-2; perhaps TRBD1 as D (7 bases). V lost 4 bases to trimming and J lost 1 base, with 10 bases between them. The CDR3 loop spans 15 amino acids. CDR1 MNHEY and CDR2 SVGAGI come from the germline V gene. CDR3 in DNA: TGTGCCAGCAGTTCAGGGGGGTGGAACACCGGGGAGCTGTTTTTT. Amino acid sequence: CASSSGGWNTGELFF.

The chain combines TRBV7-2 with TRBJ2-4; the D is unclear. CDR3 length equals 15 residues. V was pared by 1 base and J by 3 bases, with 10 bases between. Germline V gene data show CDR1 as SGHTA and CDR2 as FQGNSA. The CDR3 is CASSLVENYKNIQYF. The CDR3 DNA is TGTGCCAGCAGCTTAGTGGAGAACTACAAAAACATTCAGTACTTC.

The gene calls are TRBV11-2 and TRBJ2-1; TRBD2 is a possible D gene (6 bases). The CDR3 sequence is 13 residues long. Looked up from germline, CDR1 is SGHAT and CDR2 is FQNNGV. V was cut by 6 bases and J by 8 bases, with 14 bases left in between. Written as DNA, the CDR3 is TGTGCCAGCAGACCGGGCGGGATCCATGAGCAGTTCTTC. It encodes CASRPGGIHEQFF.

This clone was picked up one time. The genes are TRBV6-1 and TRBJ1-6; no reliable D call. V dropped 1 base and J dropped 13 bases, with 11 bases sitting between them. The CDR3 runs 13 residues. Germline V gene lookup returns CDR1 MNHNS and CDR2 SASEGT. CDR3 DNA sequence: TGTGCCAGCAGTGAAGAATTGGCCGCGCCCCTCCACTTT. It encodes CASSEELAAPLHF.

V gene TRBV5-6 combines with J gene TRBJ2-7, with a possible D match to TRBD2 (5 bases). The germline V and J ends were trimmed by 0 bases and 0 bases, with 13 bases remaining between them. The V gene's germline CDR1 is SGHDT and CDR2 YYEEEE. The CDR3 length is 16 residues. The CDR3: CASSLAEGSRSYEQYF. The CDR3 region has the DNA TGTGCCAGCAGCTTGGCAGAGGGCAGCCGCTCCTACGAGCAGTACTTC. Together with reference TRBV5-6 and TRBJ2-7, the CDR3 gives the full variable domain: DAGVTQSPTHLIKTRGQQVTLRCSPKSGHDTVSWYQQALGQGPQFIFQYYEEEERQRGNFPDRFSGHQFPNYSSELNVNALLLGDSALYLCASSLAEGSRSYEQYFGPGTRLTVT.